The rows below give T cell receptor beta chains drawn from one sample of a study of blood T cell repertoires in COVID-19. TCRdb keeps only in-frame clones here, not all; method: immunoSEQ multiplex PCR. In the table there are 50,000 to 70,000 clones, 84% of which are singletons. The sequenced sample consisted of peripheral blood. Source of these receptors: a woman in her sixties with acute or convalescent COVID-19. Each CDR3 is given with its conserved first and last residue. D genes are given only for firm matches. The listing skips clone size in some rows; elsewhere it reads once, few, many or a size class.

D	size	V	J	DNA	CDR3
TRBD2	NA	TRBV5-1	TRBJ2-4	TGCGCCAGCAGCTTGGAGGGGACTAGCGGGGCCAAAAACATTCAGTACTTC	CASSLEGTSGAKNIQYF
NA	NA	TRBV5-1	TRBJ1-1	TGCGCCAGCAGGGACCTAAAACAGGGTAGTGACACTGAAGCTTTCTTT	CASRDLKQGSDTEAFF
TRBD2	NA	TRBV30	TRBJ2-1	TGTGCCTGGAGTGTCGGGAGGACTGCCCACACCTACAATGAGCAGTTCTTC	CAWSVGRTAHTYNEQFF
NA	few	TRBV3-1/TRBV3-2	TRBJ1-1	TGTGCCAGCAGCCAAGAAGGGGTCCGGACTGAAGCTTTCTTT	CASSQEGVRTEAFF
NA	NA	TRBV18	TRBJ1-3	TGTGCCAGCTCTGGGGGGAGCAGATCTACTGGAAACACCATATATTTT	CASSGGSRSTGNTIYF
NA	NA	TRBV6-5	TRBJ1-4	TGTGCCAGCAGGAGGGAGGGGAGCTCTAATGAAAAACTGTTTTTT	CASRREGSSNEKLFF
TRBD1	NA	TRBV24-1	TRBJ2-1	TGTGCCACCAGTGATTTGCCTAGAAGGGGGCGGTACAATGAGCAGTTCTTC	CATSDLPRRGRYNEQFF
NA	NA	TRBV6-5	TRBJ1-2	TGTGCCAGCTACCCGAGACTCAGACATGGCTACACCTTC	CASYPRLRHGYTF
TRBD1	NA	TRBV10-3	TRBJ1-1	TGTGCCATCAGTGAGGGAGGGGGACAGCAAGCTTTCTTT	CAISEGGGQQAFF
TRBD1	NA	TRBV18	TRBJ1-6	TGTGCCAGCTCAGGGGACAGCCTATTGCCCCTCCACTTT	CASSGDSLLPLHF
TRBD1	NA	TRBV12-3/TRBV12-4	TRBJ1-1	TGTGCCAGCGTCCCCGCGGGAAACAGGGGAGCTTTCTTT	CASVPAGNRGAFF
TRBD1	NA	TRBV18	TRBJ2-7	TGTGCCAGCTCACCAATTACAGGGGAGAACGAGCAGTACTTC	CASSPITGENEQYF
TRBD1	NA	TRBV5-4	TRBJ1-2	TGTGCCAGCAGCTTGGGGGCAGGGGGTTGGTACACCTTC	CASSLGAGGWYTF
NA	NA	TRBV19	TRBJ1-2	TGTGCCAGTAGCCCTGACACCAGCTATGGCTACACCTTC	CASSPDTSYGYTF
TRBD2	NA	TRBV9	TRBJ2-3	TGTGCCAGCAGGAGAGCGGGGGATAGCACAGATACGCAGTATTTT	CASRRAGDSTDTQYF
NA	NA	TRBV5-1	TRBJ2-1	TGCGCCAGCAGTACATTGAATGAGCAGTTCTTC	CASSTLNEQFF
NA	few	TRBV5-1	TRBJ1-6	TGCGCCAGCAGCTTGGGGACAGATAATTCACCCCTCCACTTT	CASSLGTDNSPLHF
TRBD2	NA	TRBV24-1	TRBJ2-1	TGTGCCACCAGTGATTTGGTTAGCGGGCCATACAATGAGCAGTTCTTC	CATSDLVSGPYNEQFF
TRBD1	NA	TRBV29-1	TRBJ2-7	TGCAGCGTTACGGACAGGGTGGTGAATAGCGAGCAGTACTTC	CSVTDRVVNSEQYF
NA	NA	TRBV6-5	TRBJ1-2	TGTGCCAGCCAAAACATTCCTAACTATGGCTACACCTTC	CASQNIPNYGYTF
TRBD2	once	TRBV30	TRBJ2-2	TGTGCCTGGAGGGCATCGCTCGGGAGGCCCTTGAACACCGGGGAGCTGTTTTTT	CAWRASLGRPLNTGELFF
NA	NA	TRBV18	TRBJ2-3	TGTGCCAGCTCACCGGTGGGGGGTATCCCAGATACGCAGTATTTT	CASSPVGGIPDTQYF
NA	NA	TRBV6-5	TRBJ1-6	TGTGCCAGCAGTCCAAGCGCTAATAATTCACCCCTCCACTTT	CASSPSANNSPLHF
NA	NA	TRBV7-9	TRBJ2-5	TGTGCCAGCAGCTTAACCGCGGGAGAGACCCAGTACTTC	CASSLTAGETQYF
TRBD1	NA	TRBV5-1	TRBJ2-7	TGCGCCAGCAGCTTCGGAGGGACAGGGTCCTACGAGCAGTACTTC	CASSFGGTGSYEQYF
NA	NA	TRBV27	TRBJ1-1	TGTGCCAGCAGTTTGGTGCGAGAGGGCACTGAAGCTTTCTTT	CASSLVREGTEAFF
NA	NA	TRBV10-3	TRBJ2-5	TGTGCCATCAGTGATCCCCTACAAGAGACCCAGTACTTC	CAISDPLQETQYF
TRBD1	NA	TRBV18	TRBJ1-1	TGTGCCAGCTCACCAGCGAGGGGACAGGGAAACACTGAAGCTTTCTTT	CASSPARGQGNTEAFF
TRBD2	NA	TRBV11-2	TRBJ2-1	TGTGCCAGCAGCTTACAGCGGGGAGGAGAGCAGTTCTTC	CASSLQRGGEQFF
TRBD1	NA	TRBV5-1	TRBJ1-4	TGCGCCAGCAGCCGGACAGGGGGTTTCGATGAAAAACTGTTTTTT	CASSRTGGFDEKLFF
NA	NA	TRBV2	TRBJ2-3	TGTGCCAGCCTCGGGTTTGGGTACAAACCGCAGTATTTT	CASLGFGYKPQYF
TRBD2	NA	TRBV11-2	TRBJ2-3	TGTGCCAGCAGCTTTACTAGCGCATCGGCAGATACGCAGTATTTT	CASSFTSASADTQYF
TRBD2	NA	TRBV5-6	TRBJ2-2	TGTGCCAGCAGCCCTGGGACTAGACGCCGAGGGACCGGGGAGCTGTTTTTT	CASSPGTRRRGTGELFF
NA	NA	TRBV5-1	TRBJ1-1	TGCGCCAGCAGCTTCTTAGGCGGAGGAGGCGCTGAAGCTTTCTTT	CASSFLGGGGAEAFF
TRBD1	NA	TRBV7-8	TRBJ1-1	TGTGCCAGCAGCTTAGGGACAGGGGAGGCGACTGAAGCTTTCTTT	CASSLGTGEATEAFF
NA	medium-sized	TRBV5-6	TRBJ1-6	TGTGCCAGCAGCAATCCTGACGACAGGCAGGCGGGTTCACCCCTCCACTTT	CASSNPDDRQAGSPLHF
NA	NA	TRBV11-2	TRBJ1-2	TGTGCCAGCAGCTTAACGGTTGGCTACACCTTC	CASSLTVGYTF
NA	NA	TRBV6-1	TRBJ1-3	TGTGCCAGCAGTGTGTCAACTAGGATCGCGGCTGGAAACACCATATATTTT	CASSVSTRIAAGNTIYF
NA	NA	TRBV18	TRBJ1-2	TGTGCCAGCTCACCACGGCAGGCGGGGGCCGGCTATGGCTACACCTTC	CASSPRQAGAGYGYTF
NA	NA	TRBV12-3/TRBV12-4	TRBJ1-2	TGTGCCAGCACCCTGCGCGGGTCTGGCTACACCTTC	CASTLRGSGYTF